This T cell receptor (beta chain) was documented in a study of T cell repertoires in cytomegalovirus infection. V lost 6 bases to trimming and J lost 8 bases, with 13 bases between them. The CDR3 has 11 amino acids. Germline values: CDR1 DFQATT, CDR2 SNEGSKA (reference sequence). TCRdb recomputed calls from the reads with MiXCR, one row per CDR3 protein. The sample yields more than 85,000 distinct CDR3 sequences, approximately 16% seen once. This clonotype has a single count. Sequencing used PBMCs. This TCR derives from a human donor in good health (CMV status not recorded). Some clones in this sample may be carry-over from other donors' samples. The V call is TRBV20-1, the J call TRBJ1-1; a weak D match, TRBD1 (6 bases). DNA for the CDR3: TGCAGTGCCTCGGCGGGGACAGAAGCTTTCTTT. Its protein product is CSASAGTEAFF.